This T cell receptor beta chain was profiled in a study of blood T cell repertoires in COVID-19. Turning to the study itself: There were acute and convalescent COVID-19 samples, and they came from the United States, Italy and Spain.

The CDR3 consists of 15 residues. The J segment lost 6 bases and the V segment lost 2 bases, leaving 10 bases of the junction unmatched. In germline, CDR1 is SGHRS, CDR2 YFSETQ. Libraries were prepared by immunoSEQ multiplex PCR; TCRdb keeps only in-frame clonotypes and omits some of them. The sample lists under 200,000 clones; 84% were seen once. This clone was found once. The receptor's source is a woman younger than 45 who had been exposed to COVID-19. The sample consisted of PBMCs or T cells enriched from blood (not recorded which). This sequence joins TRBV5-1 and TRBJ1-1; 7 nucleotides align to TRBD1. The CDR3 DNA reads TGCGCCAGCAGCTTTCGCCCGACAGGGACCCCTGAAGCTTTCTTT. This sequence encodes CASSFRPTGTPEAFF.